This is a list of T cell receptor beta chains from one sample in a study of post-analysis software for immune sequencing data. TCRdb used MiXCR to reprocess the PCR reads, holding one entry per CDR3 protein. The table shows approximately 400,000 distinct CDR3 sequences, with less than 40% occurring only once. The sequencing input was blood. The receptors come from a girl aged 5-17 years with multiple sclerosis. Each CDR3 is given with its conserved first and last residue. Each record gives: clone size, V gene, D gene, J gene, CDR3 protein, CDR3 DNA. D genes are given only for firm matches. The size field is filled for only some rows; it gives once, few, many or a size class.

size: few
V: TRBV7-2
D: TRBD2
J: TRBJ2-3
CDR3: CASSIGTSADTQYF
DNA: TGTGCCAGCAGCATCGGGACTAGCGCAGATACGCAGTATTTT

size: NA
V: TRBV27
D: NA
J: TRBJ2-7
CDR3: CASSLSGNLLYEQYF
DNA: TGTGCCAGCAGTTTATCCGGGAACCTCCTCTACGAGCAGTACTTC

size: few
V: TRBV4-3
D: NA
J: TRBJ2-7
CDR3: CASSPHGQNEQYF
DNA: TGCGCCAGCAGCCCCCATGGGCAGAACGAGCAGTACTTC

size: NA
V: TRBV6-5
D: TRBD1
J: TRBJ1-6
CDR3: CASRPRGSSYNSPLHF
DNA: TGTGCCAGCAGGCCCAGGGGGAGCTCCTATAATTCACCCCTCCACTTT

size: NA
V: TRBV5-5
D: TRBD2
J: TRBJ2-3
CDR3: CASSFGLAGATDTQYF
DNA: TGTGCCAGCAGCTTTGGGCTAGCGGGCGCCACAGATACGCAGTATTTT

size: NA
V: TRBV5-5
D: NA
J: TRBJ1-1
CDR3: CASSLSGVWSEAFF
DNA: TGTGCCAGCAGCTTGTCAGGGGTCTGGTCTGAAGCTTTCTTT

size: NA
V: TRBV7-3
D: TRBD2
J: TRBJ2-7
CDR3: CASSSQASGAYEQYF
DNA: TGTGCCAGCAGCTCCCAGGCGAGCGGGGCCTACGAGCAGTACTTC

size: few
V: TRBV6-5
D: NA
J: TRBJ2-3
CDR3: CASGWTADTQYF
DNA: TGTGCCAGCGGGTGGACTGCAGATACGCAGTATTTT

size: NA
V: TRBV11-2
D: NA
J: TRBJ2-2
CDR3: CASSLEWVATGELFF
DNA: TGTGCCAGCAGCTTAGAGTGGGTGGCCACCGGGGAGCTGTTTTTT

size: few
V: TRBV6-1
D: TRBD1
J: TRBJ1-2
CDR3: CASSEAGTGYVGYTF
DNA: TGTGCCAGCAGTGAAGCGGGGACAGGGTACGTTGGCTACACCTTC

size: few
V: TRBV29-1
D: NA
J: TRBJ2-6
CDR3: CSARRDLSGANVLTF
DNA: TGCAGCGCCAGACGGGACCTCTCTGGGGCCAACGTCCTGACTTTC

size: NA
V: TRBV27
D: NA
J: TRBJ1-4
CDR3: CASSLRVATNEKLFF
DNA: TGTGCCAGCAGTTTAAGAGTTGCAACTAATGAAAAACTGTTTTTT

size: NA
V: TRBV5-1
D: NA
J: TRBJ2-1
CDR3: CASSLEGGAGSYNEQFF
DNA: TGCGCCAGCAGCTTGGAGGGTGGTGCGGGCTCCTACAATGAGCAGTTCTTC

size: many
V: TRBV7-2
D: NA
J: TRBJ2-7
CDR3: CASSSRGPIYEQYF
DNA: TGTGCCAGCAGCTCAAGGGGACCCATCTACGAGCAGTACTTC

size: NA
V: TRBV12-3/TRBV12-4
D: NA
J: TRBJ2-5
CDR3: CASSLGTRWETQYF
DNA: TGTGCCAGCAGCCTAGGGACCCGTTGGGAGACCCAGTACTTC

size: many
V: TRBV11-2
D: NA
J: TRBJ2-7
CDR3: CASSLNGGTTYEQYF
DNA: TGTGCCAGCAGCTTAAACGGGGGCACAACCTACGAGCAGTACTTC

size: NA
V: TRBV3-1
D: TRBD2
J: TRBJ2-1
CDR3: CASSLTSGGWGEQFF
DNA: TGTGCCAGCAGCTTGACTAGCGGGGGCTGGGGTGAGCAGTTCTTC

size: NA
V: TRBV7-2
D: TRBD2
J: TRBJ2-7
CDR3: CASSLGSGVYYEQYF
DNA: TGTGCCAGCAGTTTAGGTAGCGGGGTATACTACGAGCAGTACTTC

size: NA
V: TRBV27
D: NA
J: TRBJ2-7
CDR3: CASSLGAGWSYEQYF
DNA: TGTGCCAGCAGTTTAGGCGCAGGGTGGTCCTACGAGCAGTACTTC

size: many
V: TRBV20-1
D: NA
J: TRBJ1-2
CDR3: CSASPRTENYGYTF
DNA: TGCAGTGCTAGTCCCCGAACAGAAAACTATGGCTACACCTTC

size: NA
V: TRBV4-2
D: NA
J: TRBJ2-1
CDR3: CASSQERVRGDEQFF
DNA: TGTGCCAGCAGCCAAGAAAGGGTTCGTGGCGATGAGCAGTTCTTC

size: NA
V: TRBV20-1
D: TRBD1
J: TRBJ1-2
CDR3: CSARGRGAEIDPNYGYTF
DNA: TGCAGTGCCCGAGGCAGGGGGGCGGAAATAGATCCTAACTATGGCTACACCTTC